This is a list of T cell receptor beta chains from one sample in a study of cytomegalovirus exposure and HLA in healthy donors. The table came from immunoSEQ multiplex PCR; TCRdb's copy has only in-frame clones and leaves some out. The repertoire includes about 96,000 clones, about four fifths of them detected once, and 11% to 15% sits in the top ten. Sequencing used PBMCs. These receptors came from a woman between 65 and 79 years old in good health and CMV-seropositive. Both conserved end residues are part of each CDR3. The D gene is left open where the match is weak. Clone size is shown for a subset of rows, as once, few, many or a class of expanded clone.

j_call	v_call	cdr3_length	clone_size	d_call	cdr3_aa	cdr3_nt
TRBJ2-5	TRBV7-2	15	.	TRBD1	CASSFEGQGRETQYF	TGTGCCAGCAGCTTCGAAGGACAGGGGCGAGAGACCCAGTACTTC
TRBJ1-2	TRBV28	16	once	TRBD1	CASSLDRGDLPYGYTF	TGTGCCAGCAGTCTGGACAGGGGGGACCTACCCTATGGCTACACCTTC
TRBJ2-5	TRBV4-1	14	few	.	CASSQRQVARTQYF	TGCGCCAGCAGCCAAAGACAGGTAGCGAGGACCCAGTACTTC
TRBJ2-3	TRBV4-3	13	.	.	CASSQEGGDTQYF	TGCGCCAGCAGCCAAGAAGGAGGAGATACGCAGTATTTT
TRBJ1-1	TRBV6-5	14	.	TRBD1	CASSEHRGGTEAFF	TGTGCCAGCAGTGAGCACAGGGGCGGGACTGAAGCTTTCTTT
TRBJ1-4	TRBV7-3	15	few	.	CASSITGARNEKLFF	TGTGCCAGCAGTATTACAGGCGCCCGGAATGAAAAACTGTTTTTT
TRBJ2-7	TRBV6-1	16	.	.	CASSGGGDRFRREQYF	TGTGCCAGCAGTGGAGGCGGAGACAGGTTTAGGCGCGAGCAGTACTTC
TRBJ2-3	TRBV27	14	.	TRBD2	CASSSPAGEGTQYF	TGTGCCAGCAGTTCCCCAGCGGGGGAGGGTACGCAGTATTTT
TRBJ2-3	TRBV5-4	15	.	TRBD2	CASSWGLAGADTQYF	TGTGCCAGCAGCTGGGGACTAGCGGGAGCAGATACGCAGTATTTT
TRBJ2-7	TRBV29-1	11	.	.	CSASSGYEQYF	TGCAGCGCCAGTAGCGGATACGAGCAGTACTTC
TRBJ2-7	TRBV29-1	14	.	TRBD2	CSVDASGSSYEQYF	TGCAGCGTTGACGCTAGCGGGAGCTCCTACGAGCAGTACTTC
TRBJ2-3	TRBV7-9	15	.	TRBD1	CASSVGTGSTDTQYF	TGTGCCAGCAGCGTCGGGACAGGTAGCACAGATACGCAGTATTTT
TRBJ2-7	TRBV5-1	19	few	.	CASSLARLRADPMSYEQYF	TGCGCCAGCAGCTTGGCCCGACTACGGGCAGATCCTATGTCCTACGAGCAGTACTTC
TRBJ2-7	TRBV19	14	.	.	CASSMVPGPYEQYF	TGTGCCAGTAGTATGGTACCTGGCCCCTACGAGCAGTACTTC
TRBJ1-2	TRBV5-1	14	.	.	CASSLGAGGDGYTF	TGCGCCAGCAGCTTGGGGGCCGGGGGGGATGGCTACACCTTC
TRBJ2-3	TRBV20-1	10	.	TRBD1	CRRGQDTQYF	TGCAGAAGGGGGCAAGATACGCAGTATTTT
TRBJ1-5	TRBV28	17	few	TRBD1	CASSLTLGTGDNQPQHF	TGTGCCAGCAGTCTTACATTAGGGACAGGGGATAATCAGCCCCAGCATTTT
TRBJ2-7	TRBV29-1	14	.	.	CSVEEPGGSYEQYF	TGCAGCGTTGAGGAGCCCGGCGGGTCCTACGAGCAGTACTTC
TRBJ2-3	TRBV10-1	15	.	TRBD2	CASSETSGPSGTQYF	TGCGCCAGCAGTGAGACTAGCGGGCCCTCGGGAACGCAGTATTTT
TRBJ1-1	TRBV9	17	once	.	CASSPRGWGGSGTEAFF	TGTGCCAGCAGCCCCCGAGGTTGGGGAGGTTCGGGCACTGAAGCTTTCTTT
TRBJ1-1	TRBV5-1	13	.	.	CASSLTGGGEAFF	TGCGCCAGCAGCCTGACAGGTGGGGGTGAAGCTTTCTTT
TRBJ2-5	TRBV10-1	11	.	TRBD1	CASSAGQALYF	TGCGCCAGCAGTGCGGGACAGGCCTTGTACTTC
TRBJ1-2	TRBV10-3	13	.	TRBD1	CAISGGTDYGYTF	TGTGCCATCAGTGGGGGGACAGACTATGGCTACACCTTC
TRBJ2-7	TRBV6-1	14	.	TRBD1	CASSAYRGPYEQYF	TGTGCCAGCAGTGCCTACAGGGGTCCCTACGAGCAGTACTTC
TRBJ1-1	TRBV30	15	few	TRBD1	CAWTPPRTGPTEAFF	TGTGCCTGGACCCCCCCTCGGACAGGGCCAACTGAAGCTTTCTTT
TRBJ2-6	TRBV7-2	14	.	.	CASSSVAGANVLTF	TGTGCCAGCAGCTCCGTTGCTGGGGCCAACGTCCTGACTTTC
TRBJ1-6	TRBV6-1	14	few	.	CASSAGPYGSPLHF	TGTGCCAGCAGTGCTGGGCCCTATGGTTCACCCCTCCACTTT
TRBJ1-1	TRBV6-5	16	.	.	CASSYSIGGSNTEAFF	TGTGCCAGCAGTTACTCGATTGGGGGCTCGAACACTGAAGCTTTCTTT
TRBJ2-6	TRBV28	15	.	TRBD1	CASSSTGAGANVLTF	TGTGCCAGCAGTTCGACAGGGGCTGGGGCCAACGTCCTGACTTTC
TRBJ1-6	TRBV5-1	13	.	.	CASSLLGDSPLHF	TGCGCCAGCAGCCTCCTCGGGGATTCACCCCTCCACTTT
TRBJ2-1	TRBV5-5	14	.	TRBD1	CASSSGTGANEQFF	TGTGCCAGCAGCTCTGGGACAGGGGCCAATGAGCAGTTCTTC
TRBJ2-3	TRBV6-8	17	.	.	CASSSERAGPSTDTQYF	TGTGCCAGCAGCTCAGAGCGGGCCGGACCTAGCACAGATACGCAGTATTTT
TRBJ2-3	TRBV9	17	.	.	CASSVGATSSGTDTQYF	TGTGCCAGCAGCGTAGGGGCAACAAGTTCTGGCACAGATACGCAGTATTTT
TRBJ2-7	TRBV7-2	15	once	TRBD1	CASSYDSTGGYEQYF	TGTGCCAGCAGCTACGATTCGACAGGGGGCTACGAGCAGTACTTC
TRBJ2-4	TRBV7-2	15	.	.	CASSLGYREENIQYF	TGTGCCAGCAGCTTAGGATACAGGGAAGAAAACATTCAGTACTTC
TRBJ2-7	TRBV29-1	11	.	.	CSVETGYEQYF	TGCAGCGTTGAGACAGGCTACGAGCAGTACTTC
TRBJ1-4	TRBV10-2	13	.	.	CASRSGLVTKLFF	TGCGCCAGCAGGTCCGGGTTGGTGACAAAACTGTTTTTT
TRBJ2-3	TRBV18	16	.	TRBD1	CASSRWGTGEGDTQYF	TGTGCCAGCTCACGCTGGGGGACAGGAGAGGGTGATACGCAGTATTTT
TRBJ2-1	TRBV6-4	15	.	TRBD2	CASSALAGAHNEQFF	TGTGCCAGCAGTGCGCTAGCGGGAGCACACAATGAGCAGTTCTTC
TRBJ1-2	TRBV11-2	12	.	.	CASSPQNYGYTF	TGTGCCAGCAGCCCCCAGAACTATGGCTACACCTTC
TRBJ2-7	TRBV5-8	15	few	TRBD1	CASSGTGKSSYEQYF	TGTGCCAGCAGCGGGACAGGGAAAAGCTCCTACGAGCAGTACTTC
TRBJ1-3	TRBV7-8	14	.	.	CASSLGQGGNTIYF	TGTGCCAGCAGCTTAGGGCAGGGGGGAAACACCATATATTTT
TRBJ1-4	TRBV7-9	15	.	TRBD1	CASSNIEGAGEKLFF	TGTGCCAGCAGCAACATTGAGGGGGCCGGTGAAAAACTGTTTTTT
TRBJ1-1	TRBV5-1	14	.	TRBD1	CASSLTGTGFEAFF	TGCGCCAGCAGCCTAACCGGGACAGGTTTCGAAGCTTTCTTT
TRBJ2-1	TRBV18	15	few	TRBD2	CASSPWTSDYNEQFF	TGTGCCAGCTCACCCTGGACTAGCGATTACAATGAGCAGTTCTTC
TRBJ1-1	TRBV18	15	few	TRBD1	CASSPDRGGKTEAFF	TGTGCCAGCTCACCCGACAGGGGCGGGAAAACTGAAGCTTTCTTT
TRBJ2-3	TRBV10-2	17	once	TRBD1	CASSGSPRGQRTDTQYF	TGCGCCAGCAGTGGAAGTCCGAGGGGACAGCGCACAGATACGCAGTATTTT
TRBJ2-5	TRBV10-1	13	.	TRBD2	CASTRGRGETQYF	TGCGCCAGCACCCGCGGGAGGGGAGAGACCCAGTACTTC
TRBJ1-3	TRBV28	14	.	TRBD1	CASSSGQGRGTIYF	TGTGCCAGCAGCTCCGGACAGGGCCGGGGCACCATATATTTT